This TCR beta chain was obtained from a study of beta chain features in type 1 diabetes. This CDR3 is 14 amino acids long. Per germline, CDR1 SNHLY and CDR2 FYNNEI. Isolated RNA was reverse transcribed in full, so expressed TCRB transcripts were sequenced. Some clones are missing from TCRdb's copy, which holds only in-frame ones; the method was immunoSEQ multiplex PCR. The sample lists 130,000 to 150,000 clones, around 8.7% seen once, with roughly 0.74% in the top ten. This clone was counted only a few times. One end of the junction is discordant with germline, which a read error may explain. Sequencing was done on a sample of central memory CD4+ T cells from blood. The clonotype comes from a man aged 18 to 30 in good health. The chain joins TRBV2 to TRBJ1-6; no clear D. The CDR3 nucleotides read TGTGCCAGCAGTGTGGGCTCCCATAATTCACCCCTCCACTTT. Protein product: CASSVGSHNSPLHF.